This T cell receptor (beta chain) was observed in a study of beta chain features in type 1 diabetes. Whole-study context: Age and gender were similar between patients and healthy donors, as were cell yields. Examination spanned around 100,000,000 sorted cells from all samples.

Regarding this clone: The target antigen is unknown.

Researchers reported sorting CD4+ naive, central memory, regulatory and stem cell-like memory cells via CD45RO/CCR7/CD25/CD127/CD95/CD27. Whole-study results and caveats: Any HLA type influence on TCRB rearrangement was left unresolved here.

V lost 6 bases to trimming and J lost 3 bases; unmatched junction nucleotides: 5. The CDR3 is made up of 14 amino acids. Per germline, CDR1 KGHSH and CDR2 LQKENI. The whole isolated RNA underwent reverse transcription, so sequencing captured expressed TCRB transcripts. The table came from immunoSEQ multiplex PCR; TCRdb's copy has only in-frame clones and leaves some out. The sample has hundreds of thousands of clones; roughly 15% are singletons. V is TRBV18 and J is TRBJ2-7, with 10 bases matching TRBD1. The sequence was obtained from a man younger than 30 in good health. Sequenced: naive CD4+ T cells from blood. DNA for the CDR3: TGTGCCAGCTCCCTGGGACAGGGGTACTACGAGCAGTACTTC. Residues: CASSLGQGYYEQYF. Based on the CDR3 plus reference TRBV18 and TRBJ2-7, the full variable domain is NAGVMQNPRHLVRRRGQEARLRCSPMKGHSHVYWYRQLPEEGLKFMVYLQKENIIDESGMPKERFSAEFPKEGPSILRIQQVVRGDSAAYFCASSLGQGYYEQYFGPGTRLTVT.